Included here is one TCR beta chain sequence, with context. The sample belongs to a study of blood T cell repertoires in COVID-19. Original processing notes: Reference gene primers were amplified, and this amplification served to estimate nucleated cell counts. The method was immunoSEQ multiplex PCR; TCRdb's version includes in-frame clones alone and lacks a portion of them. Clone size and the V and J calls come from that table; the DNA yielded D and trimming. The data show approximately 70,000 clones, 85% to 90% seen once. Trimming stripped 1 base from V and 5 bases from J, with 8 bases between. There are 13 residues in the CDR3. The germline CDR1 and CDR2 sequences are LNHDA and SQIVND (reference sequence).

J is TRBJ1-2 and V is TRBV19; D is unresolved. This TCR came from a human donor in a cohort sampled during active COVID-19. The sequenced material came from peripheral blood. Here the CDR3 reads CASSIVGPYGYTF. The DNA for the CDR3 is TGTGCCAGTAGTATAGTCGGTCCTTATGGCTACACCTTC.